The 21 T cell receptor beta chains below were found in one sample sequenced in a study of beta chain features in type 1 diabetes. General study results and limits: Shortening that was moderate but significant affected the TCRB CDR3s of Type 1 diabetes patients in all four CD4+ subsets.

No antigens are known for them. As every portion of the isolated RNA was reverse transcribed, the sequencing read expressed TCRB transcripts. The method was immunoSEQ multiplex PCR; TCRdb's version includes in-frame clones alone and lacks a portion of them. The table includes 300,000 to 400,000 clones, around an eighth detected once. The sequenced sample consisted of naive CD4+ T cells from blood. All receptors come from a woman aged 18-35 years with type 1 diabetes.

This clone was picked up a small number of times. The rearrangement uses TRBV5-1 and TRBJ2-1, with a weak D call TRBD2 (6 bases). The CDR3 has 16 residues. Germline-derived CDR1 and CDR2 are SGHRS and YFSETQ. V shed 4 bases and J shed 1 base, with 15 bases lying between them. CDR3: CASSTVVGGSYNEQFF. The DNA for the CDR3 is TGCGCCAGCAGCACCGTGGTTGGGGGGTCCTACAATGAGCAGTTCTTC.

This clone showed up just a few times. The chain is built from TRBV7-2 and TRBJ2-3; TRBD1 matches at 9 bases. J gave up 4 bases and V 6 bases, and 8 bases lay outside the gene matches. The CDR3 consists of 15 residues. Per the germline V gene, CDR1 is SGHTA and CDR2 is FQGNSA. CDR3 sequence (DNA): TGTGCCAGCAGGGACCGGGACAGGGCACCAGATACGCAGTATTTT. It codes for CASRDRDRAPDTQYF.

The chain combines TRBV11-3 with TRBJ2-5, with 11 bases fitting TRBD2. There are 16 residues in the CDR3. The germline gives CDR1 SGHNT, CDR2 YENEEA. The V gene end was trimmed by 2 bases and the J gene end by 5 bases; junction bases not matched to a gene: 7. CDR3 in DNA: TGTGCCAGCAGCTTAAGAGTAGCGGGAGGGCCGGAGACCCAGTACTTC. Its translation: CASSLRVAGGPETQYF.

This chain joins TRBV5-4 and TRBJ1-2; D perhaps matches TRBD1 (5 bases). Trimming removed 4 bases from V and 0 bases from J, with 13 bases in between. Germline V lookup: CDR1 SGHNT, CDR2 YYREEE (reference sequence). This CDR3 contains 15 residues. The CDR3 coding sequence is TGTGCCAGCAGCCCAGATTTGACAGCTAACTATGGCTACACCTTC. This codes for CASSPDLTANYGYTF.

This chain links TRBV20-1 with TRBJ2-1; D remains unclear. The V and J ends lost 1 base and 9 bases respectively, with 7 bases between them. Germline V gene sequence: CDR1 DFQATT, CDR2 SNEGSKA (reference sequence). CDR3 size: 11 residues. The CDR3 protein is CSARARGEQFF. CDR3 sequence (DNA): TGCAGTGCTAGAGCGCGTGGTGAGCAGTTCTTC.

This clone turned up a few times. This chain connects TRBV2 to TRBJ1-1; 7 nucleotides align to TRBD1. Trimming took 7 bases from V and 10 from J; bases not matched to a gene: 18. Germline loops: CDR1 SNHLY, CDR2 FYNNEI. The CDR3 totals 15 residues. The CDR3 sequence: CASTTGTAAEVGAFF. The CDR3 DNA follows: TGTGCCAGCACCACCGGGACAGCAGCGGAAGTGGGAGCTTTCTTT.

This rearrangement joins TRBV4-1 to TRBJ2-1; 9 bases map to TRBD2. The germline V gene has CDR1 MGHRA and CDR2 YSYEKL. V lost 10 bases, J lost 7 bases, and 14 bases stayed unmatched. The CDR3 runs to 15 residues. CDR3 amino acids: CATQSRAGGWNEQFF. The CDR3 nucleotides read TGCGCCACCCAGAGTAGAGCGGGAGGATGGAATGAGCAGTTCTTC.

J is TRBJ1-5 and V is TRBV6-6; the match to TRBD1 covers 9 bases. V lost 6 bases and J lost 9; bases outside the gene matches: 15. The CDR3 length is 16 residues. Germline lookup yields CDR1 MNHNY and CDR2 SVGAGI (reference sequence). The CDR3, as DNA: TGTGCCAGCAGACCTAGGGACAGGGTGGGTCATTCGCCCCAGCATTTT. Its protein is CASRPRDRVGHSPQHF.

The rearrangement joins TRBV9 to TRBJ1-1, with 10 bases that match TRBD1. V lost 0 bases, J lost 5 bases, and 1 base stayed unmatched. The CDR3 consists of 14 residues. Germline CDR1 is SGDLS and CDR2 is YYNGEE. The CDR3: CASSVVGQGTEAFF. The CDR3 region has the DNA TGTGCCAGCAGCGTAGTGGGACAGGGGACTGAAGCTTTCTTT.

This clone was picked up a small number of times. CDR3 nucleotides: TGTGCCAGCAGTTCGGTCGGGAGTTCCTACGAGCAGTACTTC. As protein: CASSSVGSSYEQYF. J is TRBJ2-7 and V is TRBV6-6, with a tentative D call TRBD2 (6 bases). Looked up from germline, CDR1 is MNHNY and CDR2 is SVGAGI (reference sequence). The CDR3 runs to 14 residues. V was trimmed by 4 bases and J by 1 base, leaving 11 bases between them.

The chain uses TRBV4-1 and TRBJ1-1, with D uncertain. The CDR3 consists of 17 residues. The V and J ends lost 0 bases and 1 base respectively, with 15 bases between them. The V gene's germline CDR1 is MGHRA and CDR2 YSYEKL. The CDR3 coding sequence is TGCGCCAGCAGCCAAGATCTGCAGAGGGCAGGGAACACTGAAGCTTTCTTT. Its protein is CASSQDLQRAGNTEAFF.

This clone has a handful of counts. The chain joins TRBV19 to TRBJ1-5; 7 positions match TRBD1. The CDR3 spans 13 residues. The germline gives CDR1 LNHDA, CDR2 SQIVND (reference sequence). V shed 5 bases and J 5 bases; nucleotides not matched to a gene: 3. The CDR3 DNA is TGTGCCAGTAGTGCTCAGGGGGATCAGCCCCAGCATTTT. Its translation is CASSAQGDQPQHF. Together with reference TRBV19 and TRBJ1-5, the CDR3 gives the full variable domain: DGGITQSPKYLFRKEGQNVTLSCEQNLNHDAMYWYRQDPGQGLRLIYYSQIVNDFQKGDIAEGYSVSREKKESFPLTVTSAQKNPTAFYLCASSAQGDQPQHFGDGTRLSIL.

This clone came up a few times. The chain is built from TRBV18 and TRBJ2-1; the D gene is possibly TRBD1 (6 bases). This CDR3 comprises 14 residues. V shed 3 bases and J shed 3 bases, with 9 bases lying between them. Looked up from germline, CDR1 is KGHSH and CDR2 is LQKENI. CDR3 residues: CASSPQGHYNEQFF. In DNA form, the CDR3 reads TGTGCCAGCTCACCCCAGGGACACTACAATGAGCAGTTCTTC. Filled out from reference TRBV18 and TRBJ2-1, the complete variable domain reads NAGVMQNPRHLVRRRGQEARLRCSPMKGHSHVYWYRQLPEEGLKFMVYLQKENIIDESGMPKERFSAEFPKEGPSILRIQQVVRGDSAAYFCASSPQGHYNEQFFGPGTRLTVL.

This clone occurred a few times. The chain couples TRBV11-2 to TRBJ2-7; D remains unclear. V shed 4 bases and J shed 3 bases, with 10 bases lying between them. The CDR3 loop spans 13 amino acids. The germline CDR1 and CDR2 sequences are SGHAT and FQNNGV. CDR3 bases: TGTGCCAGCAGCTCGGTCAGGAACTACGAGCAGTACTTC. This gives the protein CASSSVRNYEQYF.

The chain uses TRBV7-9 and TRBJ2-1, with 9 bases that match TRBD2. The CDR3 runs 17 residues. CDR1 is SEHNR, CDR2 FQNEAQ, per germline (reference sequence). V shed 5 bases and J 6 bases; nucleotides not matched to a gene: 14. The CDR3 region is CASSPRRREGLLNEQFF. In DNA form, the CDR3 reads TGTGCCAGCAGCCCAAGGCGGCGGGAGGGCCTTCTCAATGAGCAGTTCTTC.

This clone was picked up a small number of times. V is TRBV30 and J is TRBJ2-1; 11 bases agree with TRBD2. The V and J ends lost 0 bases and 6 bases, in that order; junction bases with no gene match: 4. This CDR3 has 15 residues. Germline values: CDR1 GTSNPN, CDR2 SVGIG (reference sequence). CDR3 sequence reads: CAWSVRLAGGNEQFF. The CDR3 DNA sequence: TGTGCCTGGAGTGTACGCCTAGCGGGAGGCAATGAGCAGTTCTTC.

The chain recombines TRBV7-2 with TRBJ2-4, with 7 bases that match TRBD1. After removal of 1 base from V and 3 bases from J, the junction contained 3 bases not matched to a gene. Germline CDR1 and CDR2: SGHTA and FQGNSA. This CDR3 region has 15 residues. The DNA for the CDR3 is TGTGCCAGCAGCTTAGACCGGGACAGCAAAAACATTCAGTACTTC. Amino acids: CASSLDRDSKNIQYF. Full variable domain (remainder filled in from reference TRBV7-2 and TRBJ2-4): GAGVSQSPSNKVTEKGKDVELRCDPISGHTALYWYRQSLGQGLEFLIYFQGNSAPDKSGLPSDRFSAERTGGSVSTLTIQRTQQEDSAVYLCASSLDRDSKNIQYFGAGTRLSVL.

The genes are TRBV2 and TRBJ1-2; D is undetermined. Germline V CDR1 and CDR2: SNHLY, FYNNEI. The CDR3 contains 13 residues. The V gene lost 3 bases and the J gene lost 3 bases, with 8 bases spanning the gap. The CDR3 is CASSETDDYGYTF. The CDR3 coding sequence is TGTGCCAGCAGTGAGACTGACGACTATGGCTACACCTTC.

A few counts support this clone. The chain is built from TRBV29-1 and TRBJ1-2; 9 positions agree with TRBD1. J was trimmed by 8 bases and V by 3 bases; bases with no gene match: 7. Germline CDR1 is SQVTM and CDR2 is ANQGSEA. This CDR3 is 13 amino acids long. CDR3 sequence (DNA): TGCAGCGTTGATAAACAGGGGGCAGGCGGCTACACCTTC. It is translated as CSVDKQGAGGYTF.

This clone was detected only a few times. J is TRBJ2-2 and V is TRBV28; D gene unclear. Germline CDR1 MDHEN, CDR2 SYDVKM. This CDR3 comprises 13 residues. Trimming cost V 8 bases and J 2 bases, with 9 bases left between them. The CDR3 DNA is TGTGCCAGCGCGTTCTTCAACACCGGGGAGCTGTTTTTT. Amino acid sequence: CASAFFNTGELFF. Filled out from reference TRBV28 and TRBJ2-2, the complete variable domain reads DVKVTQSSRYLVKRTGEKVFLECVQDMDHENMFWYRQDPGLGLRLIYFSYDVKMKEKGDIPEGYSVSREKKERFSLILESASTNQTSMYLCASAFFNTGELFFGEGSRLTVL.

The sample holds a few counts of this clone. The chain employs TRBV21-1 and TRBJ2-1; the tabulated D call, TRBD2, remains unverified against the DNA. TRBV21-1 is a pseudogene locus. The CDR3 contains 17 residues. CDR3 region: CASSNPTGCSGDNEQFF. CDR3 sequence (DNA): TGTGCCAGCAGCAACCCGACCGGGTGCTCGGGGGACAATGAGCAGTTCTTC.